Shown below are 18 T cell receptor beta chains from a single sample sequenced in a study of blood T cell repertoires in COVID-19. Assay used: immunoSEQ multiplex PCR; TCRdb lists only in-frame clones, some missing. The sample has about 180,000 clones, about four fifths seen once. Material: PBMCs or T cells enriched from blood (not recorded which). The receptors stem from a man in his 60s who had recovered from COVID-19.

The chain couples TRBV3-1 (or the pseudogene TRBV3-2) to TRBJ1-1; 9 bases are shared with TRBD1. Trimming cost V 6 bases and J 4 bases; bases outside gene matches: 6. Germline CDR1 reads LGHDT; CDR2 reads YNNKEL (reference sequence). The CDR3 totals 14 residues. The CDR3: CASSLMDRGTEAFF. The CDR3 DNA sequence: TGTGCCAGCAGTCTTATGGACAGGGGCACTGAAGCTTTCTTT.

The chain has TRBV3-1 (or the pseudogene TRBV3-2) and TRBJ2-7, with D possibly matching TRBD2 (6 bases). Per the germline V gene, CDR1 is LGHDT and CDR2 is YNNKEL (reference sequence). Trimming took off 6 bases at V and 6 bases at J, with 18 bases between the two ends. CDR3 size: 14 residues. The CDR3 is CASRLIAVGGEQYF. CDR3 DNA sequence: TGTGCCAGCAGGCTGATTGCTGTGGGGGGCGAGCAGTACTTC.

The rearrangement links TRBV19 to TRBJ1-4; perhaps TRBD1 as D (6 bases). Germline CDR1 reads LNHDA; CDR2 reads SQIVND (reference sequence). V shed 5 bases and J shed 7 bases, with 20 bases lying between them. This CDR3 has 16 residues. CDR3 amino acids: CASSPLFSGGGEKLFF. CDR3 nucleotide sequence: TGTGCCAGTAGTCCCCTATTTAGTGGGGGCGGTGAAAAACTGTTTTTT.

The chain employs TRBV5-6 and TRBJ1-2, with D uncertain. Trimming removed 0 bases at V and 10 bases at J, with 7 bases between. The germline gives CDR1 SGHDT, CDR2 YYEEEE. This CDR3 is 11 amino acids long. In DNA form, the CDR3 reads TGTGCCAGCAGCTTGGCGGCGGACTACACCTTC. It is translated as CASSLAADYTF.

As DNA, the CDR3 is TGTGCCAGCAGTGTCGGGACAGGGGAATATCAGCCCCAGCATTTT. Amino acid sequence: CASSVGTGEYQPQHF. The gene calls are TRBV2 and TRBJ1-5, with TRBD1 identical over 10 bases. Germline values: CDR1 SNHLY, CDR2 FYNNEI. The CDR3 has 15 residues. J lost 5 bases, V lost 4 bases, and 5 bases had no gene match.

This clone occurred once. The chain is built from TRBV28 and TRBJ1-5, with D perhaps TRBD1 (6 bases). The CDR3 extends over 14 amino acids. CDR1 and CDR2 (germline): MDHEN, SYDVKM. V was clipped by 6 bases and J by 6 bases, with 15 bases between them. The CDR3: CASSRGQTFQPQHF. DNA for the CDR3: TGTGCCAGCAGCCGGGGACAAACGTTTCAGCCCCAGCATTTT.

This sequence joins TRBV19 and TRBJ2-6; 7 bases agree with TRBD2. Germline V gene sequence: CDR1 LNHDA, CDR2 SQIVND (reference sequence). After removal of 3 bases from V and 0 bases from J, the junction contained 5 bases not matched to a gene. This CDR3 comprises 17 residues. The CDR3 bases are TGTGCCAGTAGTATCCTAGCGGCTCTCTCTGGGGCCAACGTCCTGACTTTC. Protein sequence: CASSILAALSGANVLTF.

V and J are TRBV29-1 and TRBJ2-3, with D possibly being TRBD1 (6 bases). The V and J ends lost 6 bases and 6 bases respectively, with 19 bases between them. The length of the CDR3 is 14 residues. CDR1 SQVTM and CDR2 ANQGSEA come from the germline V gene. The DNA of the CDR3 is TGCAGCGTCGCCAGTACCAGGGGTTTGGATACGCAGTATTTT. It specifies CSVASTRGLDTQYF.

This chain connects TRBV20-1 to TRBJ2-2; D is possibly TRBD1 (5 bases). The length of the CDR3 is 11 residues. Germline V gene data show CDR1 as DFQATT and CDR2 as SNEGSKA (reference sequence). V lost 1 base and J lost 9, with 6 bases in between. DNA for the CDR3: TGCAGTGCTAGAGGGGGCAGGGAGCTGTTTTTT. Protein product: CSARGGRELFF.

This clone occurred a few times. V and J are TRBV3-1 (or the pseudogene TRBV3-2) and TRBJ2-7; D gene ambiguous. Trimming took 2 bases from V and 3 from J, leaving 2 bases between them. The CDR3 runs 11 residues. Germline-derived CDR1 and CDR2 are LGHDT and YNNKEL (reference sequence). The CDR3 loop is CASSQYYEQYF. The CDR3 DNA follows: TGTGCCAGCAGCCAATACTACGAGCAGTACTTC.

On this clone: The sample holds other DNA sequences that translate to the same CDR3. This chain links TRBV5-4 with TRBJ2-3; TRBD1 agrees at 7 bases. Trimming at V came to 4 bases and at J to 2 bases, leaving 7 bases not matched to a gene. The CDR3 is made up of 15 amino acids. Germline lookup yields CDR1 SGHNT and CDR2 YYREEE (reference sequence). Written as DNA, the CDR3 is TGTGCCAGCAGCCCAGGACAGGTCCTCACAGATACGCAGTATTTT. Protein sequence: CASSPGQVLTDTQYF.

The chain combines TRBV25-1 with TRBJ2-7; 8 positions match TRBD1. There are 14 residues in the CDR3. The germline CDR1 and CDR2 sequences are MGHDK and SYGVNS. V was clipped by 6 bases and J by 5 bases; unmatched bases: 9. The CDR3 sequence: CASRSPGQVNEQYF. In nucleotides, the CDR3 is TGTGCCAGCAGGAGTCCGGGACAGGTGAACGAGCAGTACTTC.

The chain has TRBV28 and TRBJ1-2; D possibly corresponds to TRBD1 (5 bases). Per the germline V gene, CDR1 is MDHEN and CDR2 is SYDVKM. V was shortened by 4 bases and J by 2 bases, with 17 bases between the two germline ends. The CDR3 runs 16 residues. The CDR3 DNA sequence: TGTGCCAGCAGTTCTTTACTATGGACACAAAACTATGGCTACACCTTC. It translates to CASSSLLWTQNYGYTF.

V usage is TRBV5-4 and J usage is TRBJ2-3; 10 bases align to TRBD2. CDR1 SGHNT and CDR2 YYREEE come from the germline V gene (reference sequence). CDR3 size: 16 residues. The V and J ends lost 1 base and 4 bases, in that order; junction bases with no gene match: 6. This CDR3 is CASSLLAGALADTQYF. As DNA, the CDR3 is TGTGCCAGCAGCTTGCTAGCGGGAGCATTAGCAGATACGCAGTATTTT.

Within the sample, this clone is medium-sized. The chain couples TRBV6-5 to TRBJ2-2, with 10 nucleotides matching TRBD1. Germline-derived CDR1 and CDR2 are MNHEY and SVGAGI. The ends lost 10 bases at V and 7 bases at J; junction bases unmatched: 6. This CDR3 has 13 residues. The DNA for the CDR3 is TGTGCCACTTGGGACAGGGGCATCGGGGAGCTGTTTTTT. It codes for CATWDRGIGELFF.

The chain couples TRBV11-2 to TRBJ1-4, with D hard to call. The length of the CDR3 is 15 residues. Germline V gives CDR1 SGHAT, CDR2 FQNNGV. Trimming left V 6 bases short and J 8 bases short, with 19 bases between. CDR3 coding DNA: TGTGCCAGCAGGTCGATCGGGATAGGGAGCGAAAAACTGTTTTTT. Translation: CASRSIGIGSEKLFF.

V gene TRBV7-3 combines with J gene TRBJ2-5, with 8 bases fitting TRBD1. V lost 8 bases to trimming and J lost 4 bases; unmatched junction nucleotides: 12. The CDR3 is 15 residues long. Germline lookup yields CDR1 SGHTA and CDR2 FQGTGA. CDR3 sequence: CASCRGRGPSETQYF. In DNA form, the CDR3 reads TGTGCCAGCTGCCGGGGCAGGGGGCCATCAGAGACCCAGTACTTC.

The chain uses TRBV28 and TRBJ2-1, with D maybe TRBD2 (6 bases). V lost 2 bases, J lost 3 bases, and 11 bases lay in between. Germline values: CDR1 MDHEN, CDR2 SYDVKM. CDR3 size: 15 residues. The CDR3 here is CASSLRRDLYNEQFF. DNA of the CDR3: TGTGCCAGCAGTTTAAGGCGGGACCTCTACAATGAGCAGTTCTTC.